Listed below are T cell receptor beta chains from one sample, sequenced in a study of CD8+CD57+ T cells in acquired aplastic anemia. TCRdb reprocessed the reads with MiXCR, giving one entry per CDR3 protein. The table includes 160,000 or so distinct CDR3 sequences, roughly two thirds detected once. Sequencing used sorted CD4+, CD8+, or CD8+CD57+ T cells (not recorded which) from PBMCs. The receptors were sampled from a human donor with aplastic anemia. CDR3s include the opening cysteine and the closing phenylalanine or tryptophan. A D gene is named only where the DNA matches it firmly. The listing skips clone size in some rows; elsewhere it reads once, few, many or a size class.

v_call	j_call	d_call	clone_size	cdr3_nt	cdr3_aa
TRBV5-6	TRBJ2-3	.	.	TGTGCCAGCAGCCCAGGGGCAGATACGCAGTATTTT	CASSPGADTQYF
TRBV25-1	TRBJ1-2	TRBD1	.	TGTGCCAGCAGTGAACCCGGGGACAGGGACTATGGCTACACCTTC	CASSEPGDRDYGYTF
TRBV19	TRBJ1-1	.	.	TGTGCCAGTAGTATTAAGGAGAACACTGAAGCTTTCTTT	CASSIKENTEAFF
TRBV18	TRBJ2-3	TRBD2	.	TGTGCCAGCTCACCACTGCTAGCGGGGGGTAACACAGATACGCAGTATTTT	CASSPLLAGGNTDTQYF
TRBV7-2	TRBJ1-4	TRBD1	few	TGTGCCAGCAGCAATCCGGGACAGGGACGAGAAAAACTGTTTTTT	CASSNPGQGREKLFF
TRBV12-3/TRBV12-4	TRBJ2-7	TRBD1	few	TGTGCCAGCAGAAGACAGGGCCAGACCTACGAGCAGTACTTC	CASRRQGQTYEQYF
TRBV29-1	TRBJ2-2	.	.	TGCAGCGAGGACCGGGGCGGGACCGGGGAGCTGTTTTTT	CSEDRGGTGELFF
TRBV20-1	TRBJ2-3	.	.	TGCAGTGCCCCCCGGGACTCCTACACAGATACGCAGTATTTT	CSAPRDSYTDTQYF
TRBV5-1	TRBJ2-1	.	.	TGCGCCAGCCGCATTCGCGTGGGGGGCGCGAATGGAAATGAGCAGTTCTTC	CASRIRVGGANGNEQFF
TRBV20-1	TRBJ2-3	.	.	TGCAGTGCTAGAGCGGGGGCGAGCACAGATACGCAGTATTTT	CSARAGASTDTQYF
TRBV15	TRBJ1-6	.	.	TGTGCCACCAGCACGGTAGGGTTAGCGTCACCCCTCCACTTT	CATSTVGLASPLHF
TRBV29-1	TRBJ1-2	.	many	TGCAGCGTCCCTGGGGGATGGAGCTACACCTTC	CSVPGGWSYTF
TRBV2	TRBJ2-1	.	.	TGTGCCAGCAAGATTCAAGGGTATGAGCAGTTCTTC	CASKIQGYEQFF
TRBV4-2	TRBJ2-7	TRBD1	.	TGTGCCAGCAGCTACGGGCAGGGGGCCGACGACCAGTACTTC	CASSYGQGADDQYF
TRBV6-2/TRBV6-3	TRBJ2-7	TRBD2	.	TGTGCCAGCAGGACATTAGCGGGAGGACCCTACGAGCAGTACTTC	CASRTLAGGPYEQYF
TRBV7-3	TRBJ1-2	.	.	TGTGCCAGCAGCTCCCCCGACAGCTATGGCTACACCTTC	CASSSPDSYGYTF
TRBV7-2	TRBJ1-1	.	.	TGTGCCAGCAGCTTTAGGGGGGGAGCGGACACTGAAGCTTTCTTT	CASSFRGGADTEAFF
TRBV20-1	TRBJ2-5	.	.	TGCAGTGCTACACGGACTGTTGGGGAGACCCAGTACTTC	CSATRTVGETQYF
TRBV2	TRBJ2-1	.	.	TGTGCCAGCAGTTCCCTCGATAGGACCCCCAATGAGCAGTTCTTC	CASSSLDRTPNEQFF
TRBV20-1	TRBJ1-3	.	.	TGCAGTGCTGGGGGGAACGGAAACACCATATATTTT	CSAGGNGNTIYF